The T cell receptor beta chain described here comes from a study of early T cells in non-severe SARS-CoV-2 infection. Study details: It was bulk RNA from unsorted whole blood that was sequenced, and the chains were unpaired.

There are many counts of this clonotype. Its matching antigen is unknown. TCRdb re-called the 5' RACE reads through MiXCR, storing one row per CDR3 protein. The sample has more than 50,000 distinct CDR3 sequences, around a tenth seen once. Losses at the gene ends were 2 bases for V and 5 bases for J; bases not matched to a gene: 20. Looked up from germline, CDR1 is DFQATT and CDR2 is SNEGSKA (reference sequence). This CDR3 comprises 18 residues. Study-wide findings and caveats: VDJdb matching skewed toward anti-spike CD8 responses, missing private and CD4 specificities.

Input material: whole blood. The TCR was taken from an adult who was a healthcare worker with PCR-confirmed SARS-CoV-2 infection or an uninfected control (not recorded which). The chain links TRBV20-1 to TRBJ2-7; 8 bases agree with TRBD1. The CDR3 region is CSARKISGQGLISNEQYF. The CDR3 DNA sequence: TGCAGTGCTAGAAAAATATCAGGACAGGGTTTAATCAGCAACGAGCAGTACTTC.